Listed here are 24 T cell receptor beta chains from one sample, sequenced in a study of cytomegalovirus exposure and HLA in healthy donors. Primers for the PCR totalled 60 Vbeta and 13 Jbeta. Sequencing used immunoSEQ multiplex PCR; TCRdb keeps in-frame clones, though not all of them. This table holds 90,000 to 150,000 clones, about 80% found once. Material for sequencing was PBMCs. These receptors were taken from a human donor in good health.

J is TRBJ1-1 and V is TRBV28; D may be TRBD1 (5 bases). CDR1 is MDHEN and CDR2 is SYDVKM in the germline V gene. The CDR3 sequence is 16 residues long. V was shortened by 5 bases and J by 1 base, with 17 bases between the two germline ends. Written as DNA, the CDR3 is TGTGCCAGCAGTCAAAGGGCAGGAGGGACGAACACTGAAGCTTTCTTT. Translating it yields CASSQRAGGTNTEAFF.

The chain is built from TRBV28 and TRBJ1-4; TRBD1 matches 9 bases. Germline V lookup: CDR1 MDHEN, CDR2 SYDVKM. The length of the CDR3 is 17 residues. V lost 6 bases and J lost 2; bases outside the gene matches: 10. CDR3 protein: CASRPDRGLGTNEKLFF. As DNA, the CDR3 is TGTGCCAGCAGACCAGACAGGGGGTTAGGGACTAATGAAAAACTGTTTTTT.

J is TRBJ1-5 and V is TRBV6-6, with unresolved D. Germline V gene lookup returns CDR1 MNHNY and CDR2 SVGAGI (reference sequence). The V gene lost 6 bases and the J gene lost 6 bases, with 9 bases spanning the gap. This CDR3 has 12 amino acids. The CDR3 is CASRDNSQPQHF. Here the CDR3 DNA reads TGTGCCAGCAGAGATAACAGTCAGCCCCAGCATTTT.

V and J are TRBV15 and TRBJ1-3, with TRBD1 matching 7 bases. This CDR3 has 15 residues. Trimming removed 0 bases from V and 3 bases from J; junction bases left unmatched: 2. Germline V CDR1 and CDR2: LNHNV, YYDKDF (reference sequence). The CDR3 DNA sequence: TGTGCCACCAGCAGAGATAACAGGGGTGGAAACACCATATATTTT. Amino acids: CATSRDNRGGNTIYF.

CDR3 DNA: TGTGCCAGCAGTGAAGTGGGACAGGGCATCGATAATGAGCAGTTCTTC. Residues: CASSEVGQGIDNEQFF. This chain uses TRBV6-4 with TRBJ2-1, with TRBD1 matching 9 bases. This CDR3 has 16 residues. J lost 7 bases, V lost 3 bases, and 10 bases had no gene match. Germline V lookup: CDR1 MRHNA, CDR2 SNTAGT.

V usage is TRBV4-1 and J usage is TRBJ2-3; 9 positions match TRBD2. CDR1 and CDR2 (germline): MGHRA, YSYEKL. The V segment lost 1 base and the J segment 7 bases; nucleotides outside the gene matches: 6. The CDR3 contains 15 residues. This chain's CDR3 is CASSQVASGTYTQYF. The CDR3 DNA reads TGCGCCAGCAGCCAAGTAGCTAGCGGGACTTATACGCAGTATTTT.

CDR3 in DNA: TGTGCCAGCGGGGGCAGGAACGATGGCTACACCTTC. Translation: CASGGRNDGYTF. The rearrangement links TRBV2 to TRBJ1-2, with D perhaps matching TRBD1 (6 bases). V was cut by 8 bases and J by 6 bases, with 13 bases left in between. CDR1 and CDR2 (germline): SNHLY, FYNNEI. The CDR3 loop spans 12 amino acids.

This clone was counted once. The V gene is TRBV2, the J gene TRBJ2-7; D not certain. The CDR3 length is 12 residues. Germline loops: CDR1 SNHLY, CDR2 FYNNEI. V was clipped by 2 bases and J by 4 bases, with 6 bases between them. The CDR3 loop is CASSESGYEQYF. In DNA, the CDR3 is TGTGCCAGCAGTGAATCCGGTTACGAGCAGTACTTC.

The chain is built from TRBV7-3 and TRBJ2-7; D possibly corresponds to TRBD2 (6 bases). The CDR3 spans 17 residues. Trimming left V 1 base short and J 2 bases short, with 18 bases between. The germline V gene encodes CDR1 SGHTA and CDR2 FQGTGA. The CDR3 here is CASSLMGSSANTYEQYF. The CDR3 DNA is TGTGCCAGCAGCTTAATGGGGTCTAGCGCAAATACCTACGAGCAGTACTTC.

The rearrangement uses TRBV7-3 and TRBJ1-6, with TRBD1 identical over 7 bases. The junction had 8 bases not matched to a gene; V was cut back by 2 bases and J by 7 bases. The CDR3 consists of 16 residues. CDR1 is SGHTA and CDR2 is FQGTGA in the germline V gene. The DNA for the CDR3 is TGTGCCAGCAGCTTAGACCGACAGGGCCGAAATTCACCCCTCCACTTT. Amino acid sequence: CASSLDRQGRNSPLHF.

This clone came up once. The rearrangement links TRBV7-9 to TRBJ1-2; 9 nucleotides line up with TRBD1. The CDR3 runs 12 residues. CDR1 SEHNR and CDR2 FQNEAQ come from the germline V gene (reference sequence). Trimming took 9 bases from V and 7 from J; bases not matched to a gene: 6. DNA for the CDR3: TGTGCCAGTAGACAGGGGGAAAGTGGCTACACCTTC. Protein: CASRQGESGYTF. The full variable domain, with the rest looked up from reference TRBV7-9 and TRBJ1-2, is DTGVSQNPRHKITKRGQNVTFRCDPISEHNRLYWYRQTLGQGPEFLTYFQNEAQLEKSRLLSDRFSAERPKGSFSTLEIQRTEQGDSAMYLCASRQGESGYTFGSGTRLTVV.

The V gene is TRBV5-5, the J gene TRBJ2-2; TRBD2 might be the D (6 bases). Trimming shortened V by 3 bases and J by 0 bases, and 9 bases separated the two germline ends. The CDR3 covers 15 residues. Germline values: CDR1 SGHKS, CDR2 YYEKEE (reference sequence). The CDR3 is CASSSGGTNTGELFF. For the CDR3, the DNA is TGTGCCAGCAGCTCTGGGGGGACGAACACCGGGGAGCTGTTTTTT.

The chain is built from TRBV7-8 and TRBJ1-5; TRBD1 matches at 9 bases. Germline lookup yields CDR1 SGHVS and CDR2 FQNEAQ. The CDR3 has 16 amino acids. V was clipped by 0 bases and J by 4 bases; unmatched bases: 4. CDR3 nucleotide sequence: TGTGCCAGCAGCTTAGCCGACAGGGGGGTAAATCAGCCCCAGCATTTT. As protein: CASSLADRGVNQPQHF.

The CDR3 DNA is TGTGCCATCAGGACGGGGACAAATGAAAAACTGTTTTTT. Translating gives CAIRTGTNEKLFF. This chain links TRBV10-3 with TRBJ1-4; tentatively, D is TRBD1 (6 bases). Trimming stripped 6 bases from V and 5 bases from J, with 10 bases between. Germline V gene sequence: CDR1 ENHRY, CDR2 SYGVKD. This CDR3 spans 13 amino acids.

V is TRBV7-2 and J is TRBJ2-1; no clear D. The germline gives CDR1 SGHTA, CDR2 FQGNSA. The V end lost 1 base, the J end lost 8 bases, and 9 bases lay between the germline ends. There are 13 residues in the CDR3. The DNA for the CDR3 is TGTGCCAGCAGCTTAGGGCAGTTGGATGAGCAGTTCTTC. Amino acids: CASSLGQLDEQFF. Supplemented by reference TRBV7-2 and TRBJ2-1, the full variable domain reads GAGVSQSPSNKVTEKGKDVELRCDPISGHTALYWYRQSLGQGLEFLIYFQGNSAPDKSGLPSDRFSAERTGGSVSTLTIQRTQQEDSAVYLCASSLGQLDEQFFGPGTRLTVL.

V gene TRBV19 combines with J gene TRBJ2-6; 7 bases align to TRBD2. The CDR3 spans 16 residues. From germline, CDR1 is LNHDA and CDR2 SQIVND (reference sequence). V lost 4 bases to trimming and J lost 2 bases; unmatched junction nucleotides: 5. CDR3 amino acids: CASSTPGGTGANVLTF. CDR3 bases: TGTGCCAGTAGTACCCCGGGAGGAACTGGGGCCAACGTCCTGACTTTC.

This chain joins TRBV5-4 and TRBJ2-1; 9 positions agree with TRBD2. This CDR3 is 15 amino acids long. The V segment lost 0 bases and the J segment 7 bases; nucleotides outside the gene matches: 5. Germline V lookup: CDR1 SGHNT, CDR2 YYREEE (reference sequence). The CDR3 DNA sequence: TGTGCCAGCAGCTTGGGCGGGAGGGCCAAAAATGAGCAGTTCTTC. It codes for CASSLGGRAKNEQFF.

V gene TRBV19 combines with J gene TRBJ1-5, with D tentatively TRBD1 (5 bases). V lost 3 bases to trimming and J lost 5 bases, with 14 bases between them. CDR3 length: 15 residues. Germline CDR1 is LNHDA and CDR2 is SQIVND (reference sequence). CDR3 sequence: CASSIGGGVHQPQHF. The CDR3 nucleotides read TGTGCCAGTAGTATCGGAGGAGGGGTTCATCAGCCCCAGCATTTT.

The chain carries TRBV6-6 and TRBJ2-7; D perhaps matches TRBD1 (5 bases). The CDR3 is 13 amino acids. Between the trimmed V and J ends, which lost 6 bases and 5 bases, there was a span of 14 bases. Germline V gives CDR1 MNHNY, CDR2 SVGAGI (reference sequence). The CDR3 DNA follows: TGTGCCAGCAGCAGGGTTGCGAGGAACGAGCAGTACTTC. Its protein is CASSRVARNEQYF.

J is TRBJ1-1 and V is TRBV9; tentative D call: TRBD1 (6 bases). V lost 3 bases and J lost 3, with 15 bases in between. In germline, CDR1 is SGDLS, CDR2 YYNGEE. The length of the CDR3 is 15 residues. The CDR3 reads CASSARGSLDTEAFF. The CDR3 DNA reads TGTGCCAGCAGCGCCAGGGGCAGCTTGGACACTGAAGCTTTCTTT.

The rearrangement links TRBV4-1 to TRBJ1-4; maybe TRBD1 (5 bases). CDR3 length: 13 amino acids. Germline V gives CDR1 MGHRA, CDR2 YSYEKL. Trimming removed 1 base at V and 7 bases at J, with 7 bases between. The CDR3 DNA reads TGCGCCAGCAGCCAAGGGAGGGGTGAAAAACTGTTTTTT. This sequence encodes CASSQGRGEKLFF.

The chain links TRBV4-1 to TRBJ1-2; D not certain. Looked up from germline, CDR1 is MGHRA and CDR2 is YSYEKL. Trimming stripped 6 bases from V and 4 bases from J, with 9 bases between. CDR3 size: 12 residues. The CDR3 region is CASSPSIYGYTF. In nucleotides, the CDR3 is TGCGCCAGCAGTCCCTCTATCTATGGCTACACCTTC.

The J gene is TRBJ1-1, the V gene TRBV28, with a possible D match to TRBD1 (6 bases). Germline V gives CDR1 MDHEN, CDR2 SYDVKM. V dropped 6 bases and J dropped 1 base, with 15 bases sitting between them. CDR3 size: 15 residues. The CDR3 DNA sequence: TGTGCCAGCAGGCGATCCACAGGGCGGAACACTGAAGCTTTCTTT. The encoded protein is CASRRSTGRNTEAFF.

This clone was observed a single time. This chain joins TRBV6-1 and TRBJ1-1; D perhaps matches TRBD1 (6 bases). Germline V gene lookup returns CDR1 MNHNS and CDR2 SASEGT. Trimming removed 2 bases from V and 3 bases from J, with 19 bases in between. The CDR3 sequence is 17 residues long. The CDR3 loop reads CASSESPGGLSHTEAFF. The CDR3 DNA reads as TGTGCCAGCAGTGAATCCCCGGGGGGCTTAAGCCACACTGAAGCTTTCTTT.